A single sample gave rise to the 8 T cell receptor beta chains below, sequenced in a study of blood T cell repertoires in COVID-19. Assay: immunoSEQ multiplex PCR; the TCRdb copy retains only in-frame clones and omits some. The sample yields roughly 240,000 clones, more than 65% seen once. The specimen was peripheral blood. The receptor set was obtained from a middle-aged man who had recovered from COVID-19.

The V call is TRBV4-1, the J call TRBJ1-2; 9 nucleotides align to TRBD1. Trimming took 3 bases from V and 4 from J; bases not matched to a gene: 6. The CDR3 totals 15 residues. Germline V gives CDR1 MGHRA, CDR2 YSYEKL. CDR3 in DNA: TGCGCCAGCAGCCAGGCTGGACAGGGGACCTATGGCTACACCTTC. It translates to CASSQAGQGTYGYTF.

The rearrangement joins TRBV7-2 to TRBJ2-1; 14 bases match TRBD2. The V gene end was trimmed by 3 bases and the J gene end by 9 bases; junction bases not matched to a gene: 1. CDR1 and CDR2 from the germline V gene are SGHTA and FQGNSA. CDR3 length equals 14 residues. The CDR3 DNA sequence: TGTGCCAGCAGCTTCGGACTAGCGGGAGGTGAGCAGTTCTTC. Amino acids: CASSFGLAGGEQFF.

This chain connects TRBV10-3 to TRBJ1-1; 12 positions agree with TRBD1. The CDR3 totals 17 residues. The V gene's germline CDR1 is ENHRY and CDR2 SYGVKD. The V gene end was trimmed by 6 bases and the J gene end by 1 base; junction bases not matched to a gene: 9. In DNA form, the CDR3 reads TGTGCCATCAGCATTACCGGGACAGGGGGCCCGAACACTGAAGCTTTCTTT. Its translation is CAISITGTGGPNTEAFF.

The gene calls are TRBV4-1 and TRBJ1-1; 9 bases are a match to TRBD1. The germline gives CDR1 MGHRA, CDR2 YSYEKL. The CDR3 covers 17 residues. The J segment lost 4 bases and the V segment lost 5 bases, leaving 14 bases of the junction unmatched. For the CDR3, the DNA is TGCGCCAGCAGCTGGGGGGCGGACAGGGGAGGAAGCACTGAAGCTTTCTTT. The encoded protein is CASSWGADRGGSTEAFF.

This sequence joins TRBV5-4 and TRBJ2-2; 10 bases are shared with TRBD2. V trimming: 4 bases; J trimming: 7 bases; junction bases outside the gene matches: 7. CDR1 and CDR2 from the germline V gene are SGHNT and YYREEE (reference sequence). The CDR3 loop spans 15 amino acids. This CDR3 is CASSPAGGRGGELFF. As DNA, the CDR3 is TGTGCCAGCAGCCCAGCGGGAGGGCGAGGCGGGGAGCTGTTTTTT.

Here the CDR3 DNA reads TGTGCCAGCAGCTTAGGACATAACCAAGAGACCCAGTACTTC. This encodes CASSLGHNQETQYF. V gene TRBV7-2 combines with J gene TRBJ2-5; unclear D gene. Per germline, CDR1 SGHTA and CDR2 FQGNSA. CDR3 length equals 14 residues. Trimming pared 1 base from V and 0 bases from J, leaving 6 bases between.

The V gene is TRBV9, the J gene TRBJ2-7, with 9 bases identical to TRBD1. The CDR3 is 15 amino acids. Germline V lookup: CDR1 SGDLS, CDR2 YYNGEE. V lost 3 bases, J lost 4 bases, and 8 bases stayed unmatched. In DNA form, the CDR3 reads TGTGCCAGCAGCGCCAGGCCGGGACAGGGATACGAGCAGTACTTC. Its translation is CASSARPGQGYEQYF.

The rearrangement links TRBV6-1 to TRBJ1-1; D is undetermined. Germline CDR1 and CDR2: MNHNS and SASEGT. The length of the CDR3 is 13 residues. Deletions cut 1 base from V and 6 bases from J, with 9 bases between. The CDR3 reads CASSEVRGSEAFF. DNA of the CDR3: TGTGCCAGCAGTGAAGTGAGAGGATCTGAAGCTTTCTTT.